This TCR beta chain came from a study of identifying expanded T cells in peripheral blood. Findings and caveats of the study: Across healthy donors, higher total template counts meant significantly greater roughly 2-week count variance.

On this clone: Its antigen is unknown.

The V gene lost 4 bases and the J gene lost 2 bases, with 14 bases spanning the gap. This CDR3 contains 15 residues. Germline V CDR1 and CDR2: MNHNY, SVGAGI (reference sequence). TCRdb's copy holds only in-frame clones and misses some; the assay was immunoSEQ multiplex PCR. The table includes about 110,000 clones, about 88% detected once. During the collection period, no donor immune events like infections were recorded. This TCR was sampled from a person between 18 and 75 years old in good health. This rearrangement joins TRBV6-6 to TRBJ2-5; D might be TRBD1 or TRBD2, each matching 5 bases. Source material: blood. CDR3 DNA: TGTGCCAGCAGTTGGGACCAGACAGTGCAAGAGACCCAGTACTTC. Translating gives CASSWDQTVQETQYF.